The 20 T cell receptor beta chains reported below all come from one sample, sequenced in a study of T cell responses to AZD1222 COVID-19 vaccine. This table comes from immunoSEQ multiplex PCR, and its TCRdb copy is limited to in-frame clones, with some not included. The repertoire has about 53,000 clones, approximately 88% of them found once; the top ten carry less than 3.5%. The source material was peripheral blood, sampled 28 days after the second AZD1222 dose. All receptors come from an adult who received the AZD1222 COVID-19 vaccine.

This clone appeared once. V usage is TRBV9 and J usage is TRBJ2-1; 14 bases are a match to TRBD2. The CDR3 is made up of 17 amino acids. Germline V gives CDR1 SGDLS, CDR2 YYNGEE. V shed 4 bases and J 7 bases; nucleotides not matched to a gene: 10. In DNA form, the CDR3 reads TGTGCCAGCAGCTTTCGACTAGCGGGAGGGCCGGAAAATGAGCAGTTCTTC. This sequence encodes CASSFRLAGGPENEQFF. The complete variable domain, with remaining parts taken from reference TRBV9 and TRBJ2-1, reads DSGVTQTPKHLITATGQRVTLRCSPRSGDLSVYWYQQSLDQGLQFLIQYYNGEERAKGNILERFSAQQFPDLHSELNLSSLELGDSALYFCASSFRLAGGPENEQFFGPGTRLTVL.

In its sample, this clone was seen once. The chain combines TRBV28 with TRBJ1-3; 8 nucleotides match TRBD1. This CDR3 spans 13 amino acids. Trimming cost V 11 bases and J 4 bases; bases outside gene matches: 7. Germline assignment: CDR1 MDHEN and CDR2 SYDVKM. CDR3 in amino acids: CAATGGIGNTIYF. CDR3 in DNA: TGTGCCGCCACAGGGGGGATCGGAAACACCATATATTTT.

There are a few counts of this clone. The rearrangement joins TRBV15 to TRBJ1-1; TRBD1 might be the D (5 bases). Germline lookup yields CDR1 LNHNV and CDR2 YYDKDF (reference sequence). This CDR3 has 14 residues. The V gene lost 5 bases and the J gene lost 4 bases, with 14 bases spanning the gap. CDR3: CATSERRGGTEAFF. CDR3 in DNA: TGTGCCACCAGCGAGAGGCGCGGGGGCACTGAAGCTTTCTTT.

This clone has only one observation. The chain links TRBV3-1 (or the pseudogene TRBV3-2) to TRBJ2-1; possibly TRBD1 or TRBD2 for D (5 bases each). The V and J ends lost 4 bases and 1 base respectively, with 17 bases between them. There are 17 residues in the CDR3. Germline CDR1 reads LGHDT; CDR2 reads YNNKEL (reference sequence). The CDR3 nucleotides are TGTGCCAGCAGCCCACTTCCGGGACCCCGATCCTACAATGAGCAGTTCTTC. Protein: CASSPLPGPRSYNEQFF.

Written as DNA, the CDR3 is TGTGCCAGCAGCCGCGACAACAATCAGCCCCAGCATTTT. This encodes CASSRDNNQPQHF. The V gene is TRBV3-1 (or the pseudogene TRBV3-2), the J gene TRBJ1-5; D not certain. The CDR3 extends over 13 amino acids. The germline gives CDR1 LGHDT, CDR2 YNNKEL (reference sequence). Between the trimmed V and J ends, which lost 4 bases and 3 bases, there was a span of 7 bases.

The rearrangement uses TRBV24-1 and TRBJ2-2; the D call may be TRBD1 or TRBD2 (5 bases each). The CDR3 extends over 16 amino acids. Between the trimmed V and J ends, which lost 3 bases and 1 base, there was a span of 11 bases. The V gene's germline CDR1 is KGHDR and CDR2 SFDVKD. The CDR3, as DNA: TGTGCCACCAGTGATACGGGACGGAAGAACACCGGGGAGCTGTTTTTT. It encodes CATSDTGRKNTGELFF.

This chain uses TRBV7-9 with TRBJ1-1; tentatively, D is TRBD1 (6 bases). The V end was cut by 10 bases, the J end by 1 base, with 16 bases between. The CDR3 has 14 residues. From germline, CDR1 is SEHNR and CDR2 FQNEAQ (reference sequence). The CDR3 bases are TGTGCCACCCAAGGGCGGGGGGCGAACACTGAAGCTTTCTTT. Translated, it gives CATQGRGANTEAFF. The variable domain in full, with the rest retrieved from reference TRBV7-9 and TRBJ1-1, is DTGVSQNPRHKITKRGQNVTFRCDPISEHNRLYWYRQTLGQGPEFLTYFQNEAQLEKSRLLSDRFSAERPKGSFSTLEIQRTEQGDSAMYLCATQGRGANTEAFFGQGTRLTVV.

The chain joins TRBV4-2 to TRBJ1-2, with 11 bases lining up with TRBD1. The CDR3 consists of 16 residues. V lost 2 bases, J lost 4 bases, and 6 bases stayed unmatched. The germline V gene encodes CDR1 LGHNA and CDR2 YNFKEQ. In DNA, the CDR3 is TGTGCCAGCAGCCAATTCGGGACAGGGGGGAGCTATGGCTACACCTTC. It yields the protein CASSQFGTGGSYGYTF.

This chain uses TRBV20-1 with TRBJ2-1; the D is unclear. This CDR3 contains 11 residues. CDR1 DFQATT and CDR2 SNEGSKA come from the germline V gene (reference sequence). V was pared by 6 bases and J by 10 bases, with 13 bases between. CDR3 bases: TGCAGTGCCCCCGGCTTAGGAGAGCAGTTCTTC. Amino acid sequence: CSAPGLGEQFF.

This chain uses TRBV27 with TRBJ1-2, with a possible D match to TRBD1 (5 bases). Trimming took off 3 bases at V and 5 bases at J, with 10 bases between the two ends. The CDR3 totals 13 residues. Germline CDR1 is MNHEY and CDR2 is SMNVEV (reference sequence). In DNA, the CDR3 is TGTGCCAGCAGTTTCCGGGAGGGGTATGGCTACACCTTC. Its translation: CASSFREGYGYTF.

The rearrangement links TRBV3-1 (or the pseudogene TRBV3-2) to TRBJ2-5; the match to TRBD2 covers 11 bases. CDR1 and CDR2 (germline): LGHDT, YNNKEL (reference sequence). The CDR3 is 17 amino acids. V dropped 2 bases and J dropped 4; count of bases not matched to a gene: 9. The chain's CDR3 is CASSQSGFGLAGETQYF. CDR3 nucleotides: TGTGCCAGCAGCCAATCTGGGTTTGGACTAGCGGGAGAGACCCAGTACTTC.

The chain couples TRBV28 to TRBJ1-5; 7 bases align to TRBD1. This CDR3 is built from 13 residues. The ends lost 4 bases at V and 7 bases at J; junction bases unmatched: 4. CDR1 and CDR2 (germline): MDHEN, SYDVKM. The DNA of the CDR3 is TGTGCCAGCAGTTACAGGGGCGCCCAGCCCCAGCATTTT. It translates to CASSYRGAQPQHF.

The chain uses TRBV19 and TRBJ2-7, with D perhaps TRBD1 (6 bases). Per germline, CDR1 LNHDA and CDR2 SQIVND (reference sequence). Between the trimmed V and J ends, which lost 1 base and 5 bases, there was a span of 9 bases. The CDR3 is made up of 13 amino acids. As DNA, the CDR3 is TGTGCCAGTAGTATAGGAGGGGGAAACGAGCAGTACTTC. Amino acids: CASSIGGGNEQYF.

V usage is TRBV6-5 and J usage is TRBJ2-5, with 8 bases identical to TRBD1. This CDR3 has 15 residues. With V trimmed by 3 bases and J by 5 bases, 8 bases remained unmatched. Germline CDR1 MNHEY, CDR2 SVGAGI. The CDR3 is CASSYTGGRVETQYF. In DNA, the CDR3 is TGTGCCAGCAGTTATACAGGGGGAAGAGTGGAGACCCAGTACTTC.

J is TRBJ1-4 and V is TRBV29-1, with D possibly TRBD1 on 5 matching bases. Germline V gene sequence: CDR1 SQVTM, CDR2 ANQGSEA. This CDR3 spans 14 amino acids. Trimming removed 7 bases from V and 8 bases from J, with 20 bases in between. This CDR3 is CSAQKGQGGEKLFF. DNA of the CDR3: TGCAGCGCCCAAAAGGGGCAGGGAGGCGAAAAACTGTTTTTT.

This clone was observed a few times. This chain uses TRBV27 with TRBJ1-5; weak D call: TRBD1 (5 bases). V shed 6 bases and J shed 4 bases, with 13 bases lying between them. CDR1 is MNHEY and CDR2 is SMNVEV in the germline V gene (reference sequence). The CDR3 extends over 14 amino acids. The CDR3 sequence is CASSSGTPNQPQHF. The CDR3 DNA reads TGTGCCAGCAGCTCCGGGACCCCTAATCAGCCCCAGCATTTT.

The chain is built from TRBV27 and TRBJ1-4, with a tentative D call TRBD1 (5 bases). The CDR3 consists of 17 residues. V lost 5 bases to trimming and J lost 4 bases, with 20 bases between them. Germline CDR1 MNHEY, CDR2 SMNVEV (reference sequence). The CDR3 nucleotides read TGTGCCAGCAGTAGTTTAACGGGGCCCGGGCTTAATGAAAAACTGTTTTTT. Protein: CASSSLTGPGLNEKLFF.

The rearrangement joins TRBV7-2 to TRBJ2-1, with a tentative D call TRBD2 (6 bases). The CDR3 extends over 14 amino acids. Germline CDR1 is SGHTA and CDR2 is FQGNSA. Between the trimmed V and J ends, which lost 7 bases and 9 bases, there was a span of 19 bases. CDR3 region: CASTPGLRLGEQFF. For the CDR3, the DNA is TGTGCCAGCACCCCGGGACTTAGACTGGGTGAGCAGTTCTTC.

As to this clone: One junction end does not reproduce the germline sequence, and a read error may be involved. This rearrangement joins TRBV2 to TRBJ1-2; possibly TRBD1 for D (5 bases). Germline V gives CDR1 SNHLY, CDR2 FYNNEI. This CDR3 has 14 amino acids. CDR3 DNA: TGTGCCAGCAGCGAAGCCGCGGGGCCATATGGCTACACCTTC. This codes for CASSEAAGPYGYTF. The entire variable domain, with the rest obtained from reference TRBV2 and TRBJ1-2, is as follows: EPEVTQTPSHQVTQMGQEVILRCVPISNHLYFYWYRQILGQKVEFLVSFYNNEISEKSEIFDDQFSVERPDGSNFTLKIRSTKLEDSAMYFCASSEAAGPYGYTFGSGTRLTVV.

V gene TRBV5-1 combines with J gene TRBJ2-1; 8 bases line up with TRBD2. This CDR3 region has 15 residues. The V segment lost 1 base and the J segment 2 bases; nucleotides outside the gene matches: 2. Germline assignment: CDR1 SGHRS and CDR2 YFSETQ. The CDR3 spells CASSLSGGPYNEQFF. Here the CDR3 DNA reads TGCGCCAGCAGCTTGTCGGGAGGGCCCTACAATGAGCAGTTCTTC.